This T cell receptor (beta chain) originates from a study of Ad26.COV2.S vaccination and SARS-CoV-2 variants. Trimming removed 5 bases at V and 5 bases at J, with 11 bases between. The CDR3 consists of 13 residues. Germline-derived CDR1 and CDR2 are MDHEN and SYDVKM. The repertoire was sequenced with immunoSEQ multiplex PCR; TCRdb's copy has only in-frame clones and lacks some. The sample has about 180,000 clones; 87% are singletons. The clonotype was recovered from a human donor who had recovered from COVID-19. The material sequenced was peripheral blood, taken after recovery from COVID-19. The V call is TRBV28, the J call TRBJ2-3; D is perhaps TRBD1 (5 bases). CDR3 in amino acids: CASSKQTVDTQYF. In DNA form, the CDR3 reads TGTGCCAGCAGTAAACAGACAGTAGATACGCAGTATTTT.